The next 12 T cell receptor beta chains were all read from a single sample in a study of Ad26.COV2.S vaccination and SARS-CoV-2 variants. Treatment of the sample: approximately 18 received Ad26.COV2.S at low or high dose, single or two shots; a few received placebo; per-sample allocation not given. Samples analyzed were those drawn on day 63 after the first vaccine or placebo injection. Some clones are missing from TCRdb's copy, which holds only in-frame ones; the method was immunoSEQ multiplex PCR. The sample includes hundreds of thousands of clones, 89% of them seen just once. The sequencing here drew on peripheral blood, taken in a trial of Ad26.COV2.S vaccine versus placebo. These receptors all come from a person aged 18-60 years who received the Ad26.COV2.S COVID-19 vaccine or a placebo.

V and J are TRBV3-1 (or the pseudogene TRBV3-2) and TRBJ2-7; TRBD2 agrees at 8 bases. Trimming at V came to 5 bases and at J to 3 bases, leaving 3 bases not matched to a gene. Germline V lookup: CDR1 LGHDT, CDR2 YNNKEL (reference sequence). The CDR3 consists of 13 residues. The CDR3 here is CASSSSGLYEQYF. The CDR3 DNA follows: TGTGCCAGCAGCTCTAGCGGGCTCTACGAGCAGTACTTC.

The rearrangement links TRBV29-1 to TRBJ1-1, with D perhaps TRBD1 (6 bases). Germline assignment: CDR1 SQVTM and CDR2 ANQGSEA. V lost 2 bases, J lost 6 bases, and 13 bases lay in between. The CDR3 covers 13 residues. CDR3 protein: CSVENFRGAEAFF. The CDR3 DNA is TGCAGCGTTGAAAACTTCAGGGGCGCTGAAGCTTTCTTT.

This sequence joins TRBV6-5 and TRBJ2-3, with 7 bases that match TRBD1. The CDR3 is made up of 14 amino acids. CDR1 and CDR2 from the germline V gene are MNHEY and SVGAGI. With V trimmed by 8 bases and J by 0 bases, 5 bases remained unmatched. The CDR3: CASDRAFSTDTQYF. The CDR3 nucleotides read TGTGCCAGCGACAGGGCCTTTAGCACAGATACGCAGTATTTT.

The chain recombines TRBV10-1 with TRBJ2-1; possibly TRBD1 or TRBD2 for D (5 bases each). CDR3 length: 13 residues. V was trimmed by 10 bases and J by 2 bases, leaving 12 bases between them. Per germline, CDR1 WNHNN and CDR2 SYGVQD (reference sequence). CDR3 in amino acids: CATRDGAYNEQFF. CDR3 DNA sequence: TGCGCCACCCGGGACGGCGCCTACAATGAGCAGTTCTTC.

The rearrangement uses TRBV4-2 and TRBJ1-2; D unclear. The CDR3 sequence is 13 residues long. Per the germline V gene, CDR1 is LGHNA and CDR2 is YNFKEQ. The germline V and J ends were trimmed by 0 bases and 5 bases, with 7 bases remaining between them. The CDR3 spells CASSQEPEYGYTF. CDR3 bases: TGTGCCAGCAGCCAAGAACCGGAGTATGGCTACACCTTC.

The CDR3 region is CASSYSARGDSPLHF. The DNA for the CDR3 is TGTGCCAGCAGTTACTCGGCCAGGGGAGATTCACCCCTCCACTTT. The chain combines TRBV6-5 with TRBJ1-6, with D possibly TRBD1 on 6 matching bases. The length of the CDR3 is 15 residues. Trimming pared 0 bases from V and 8 bases from J, leaving 11 bases between. Germline V CDR1 and CDR2: MNHEY, SVGAGI.

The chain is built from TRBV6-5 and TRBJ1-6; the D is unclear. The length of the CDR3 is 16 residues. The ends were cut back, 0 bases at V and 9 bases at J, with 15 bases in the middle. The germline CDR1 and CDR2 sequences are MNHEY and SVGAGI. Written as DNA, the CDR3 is TGTGCCAGCAGTTACTCAGCGATGGGCAAGAGTTCACCCCTCCACTTT. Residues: CASSYSAMGKSSPLHF.

CDR3 nucleotide sequence: TGTGCCAGCAGCTTAGTGTTAGGAGGTCCCTACAATGAGCAGTTCTTC. Amino acid sequence: CASSLVLGGPYNEQFF. The chain carries TRBV11-2 and TRBJ2-1; the D gene is possibly TRBD2 (5 bases). V was pared by 1 base and J by 2 bases, with 12 bases between. Germline V gene sequence: CDR1 SGHAT, CDR2 FQNNGV. There are 16 residues in the CDR3.

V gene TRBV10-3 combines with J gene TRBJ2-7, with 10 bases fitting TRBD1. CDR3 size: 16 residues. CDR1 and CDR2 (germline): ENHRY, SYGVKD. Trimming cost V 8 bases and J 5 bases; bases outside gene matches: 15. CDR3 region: CAISPTGGQGFDEQYF. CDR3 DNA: TGTGCCATCTCCCCAACTGGGGGACAGGGGTTCGACGAGCAGTACTTC.

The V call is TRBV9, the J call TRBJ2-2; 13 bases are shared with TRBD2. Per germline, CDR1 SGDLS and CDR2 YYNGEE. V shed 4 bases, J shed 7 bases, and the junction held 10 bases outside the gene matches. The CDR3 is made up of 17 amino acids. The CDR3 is CASSFWTSGGVNGELFF. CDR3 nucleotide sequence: TGTGCCAGCAGCTTCTGGACTAGCGGGGGAGTTAACGGGGAGCTGTTTTTT.

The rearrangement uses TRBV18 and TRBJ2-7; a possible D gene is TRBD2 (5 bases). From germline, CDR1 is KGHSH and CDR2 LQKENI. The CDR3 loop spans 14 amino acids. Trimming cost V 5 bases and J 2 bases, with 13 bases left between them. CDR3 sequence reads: CASSGYEGAYEQYF. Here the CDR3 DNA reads TGTGCCAGCTCAGGGTACGAGGGTGCCTACGAGCAGTACTTC.

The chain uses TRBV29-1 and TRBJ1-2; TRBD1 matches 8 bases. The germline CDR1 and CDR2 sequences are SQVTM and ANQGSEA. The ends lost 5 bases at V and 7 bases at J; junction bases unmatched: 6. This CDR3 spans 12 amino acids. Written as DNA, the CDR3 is TGCAGCGTTACCGCAGGGGGCTCTGGCTACACCTTC. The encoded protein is CSVTAGGSGYTF. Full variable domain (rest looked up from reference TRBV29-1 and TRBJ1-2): SAVISQKPSRDICQRGTSLTIQCQVDSQVTMMFWYRQQPGQSLTLIATANQGSEATYESGFVIDKFPISRPNLTFSTLTVSNMSPEDSSIYLCSVTAGGSGYTFGSGTRLTVV.